This T cell receptor beta chain came from a study of blood T cells in healthy people across ages. The study's findings and limits: TCR beta diversity, measured per million T cells, fell in a roughly linear way with age.

As concerns this clonotype: No antigen is known for it.

This CDR3 has 17 residues. V was trimmed by 2 bases and J by 3 bases, leaving 19 bases between them. From germline, CDR1 is SGHRS and CDR2 YFSETQ. No fewer than 5.5 micrograms of total RNA were isolated from every sample. The authors ran a second PCR of 7 to 11 cycles using a sample-barcoded 5' primer and a J-beta primer mix. TCRdb recomputed calls from the 5' RACE reads with MiXCR, one row per CDR3 protein. The sample has over 600,000 distinct CDR3 sequences; about half are singletons. The source material was blood. The TCR comes from a man aged 80 or over in good health. The chain uses TRBV5-1 and TRBJ2-3; D may be TRBD1 or TRBD2 (5 bases each). The CDR3 bases are TGCGCCAGCAGCTTAGAAGTCTCGAGGGGCGCGACAGATACGCAGTATTTT. It is translated as CASSLEVSRGATDTQYF.